Below, 27 T cell receptor beta chains from the same sample are listed, as sequenced in a study of cytomegalovirus exposure and HLA in healthy donors. Researchers ran the PCR with 60 Vbeta and 13 Jbeta primers. Here immunoSEQ multiplex PCR was the method, and the copy in TCRdb shows in-frame clones only, minus some. The sample includes 150,000 or so clones, 70% to 75% of them seen just once. The sample comprised PBMCs. The receptors were sampled from a male donor in good health and CMV-seronegative.

This chain links TRBV6-5 with TRBJ1-1; no clear D gene. Trimming pared 6 bases from V and 5 bases from J, leaving 13 bases between. This CDR3 is built from 13 residues. Germline values: CDR1 MNHEY, CDR2 SVGAGI. In nucleotides, the CDR3 is TGTGCCAGCAGAAACAACGGCGGGACTGAAGCTTTCTTT. This sequence encodes CASRNNGGTEAFF.

The chain links TRBV9 to TRBJ2-2; the match to TRBD2 covers 8 bases. Germline V gives CDR1 SGDLS, CDR2 YYNGEE. The CDR3 is made up of 15 amino acids. V gave up 4 bases and J gave up 5 bases; unmatched junction bases: 7. In DNA, the CDR3 is TGTGCCAGCAGCACAAGCGGGAGTTCAACCGGGGAGCTGTTTTTT. Protein sequence: CASSTSGSSTGELFF.

CDR3 amino acids: CASSPFAHSGNTGELFF. The CDR3 DNA is TGTGCCAGCTCACCATTCGCACACAGCGGTAACACCGGGGAGCTGTTTTTT. This chain connects TRBV18 to TRBJ2-2; TRBD2 is a possible D gene (5 bases). CDR1 and CDR2 (germline): KGHSH, LQKENI. The CDR3 has 17 amino acids. V lost 2 bases and J 2 bases, leaving 15 bases between the germline ends.

The count of this clone is one. The CDR3 DNA is TGTGCCAGCAGCCCCGCCCCGGGTCGGAGTAATGAAAAACTGTTTTTT. As protein: CASSPAPGRSNEKLFF. This rearrangement joins TRBV4-2 to TRBJ1-4, with no clear D. CDR1 and CDR2 from the germline V gene are LGHNA and YNFKEQ. CDR3 length: 16 residues. Trimming took off 4 bases at V and 4 bases at J, with 16 bases between the two ends.

The gene calls are TRBV30 and TRBJ1-5; 8 positions agree with TRBD1. Germline V gene data show CDR1 as GTSNPN and CDR2 as SVGIG (reference sequence). J gave up 4 bases and V 2 bases, and 4 bases lay outside the gene matches. This CDR3 is 14 amino acids long. CDR3 protein: CAWSIDRGNQPQHF. The CDR3 DNA is TGTGCCTGGAGTATCGACAGGGGTAATCAGCCCCAGCATTTT.

There are a few counts of this clone. The CDR3 region is CASSLAPPERGIPYNEQFF. CDR3 sequence (DNA): TGTGCCAGCAGCTTAGCCCCCCCCGAACGGGGGATTCCCTACAATGAGCAGTTCTTC. The chain combines TRBV11-1 with TRBJ2-1; a possible D gene is TRBD2 (6 bases). Germline CDR1 reads SGHAT; CDR2 reads FQDESV (reference sequence). Deletions cut 0 bases from V and 2 bases from J, with 20 bases between. The CDR3 is made up of 19 amino acids.

The rearrangement joins TRBV6-5 to TRBJ2-3; TRBD2 might be the D (6 bases). The CDR3 is 14 residues long. Germline V gene data show CDR1 as MNHEY and CDR2 as SVGAGI. V was clipped by 2 bases and J by 2 bases, with 8 bases between them. CDR3 protein: CASSYRGSTDTQYF. CDR3 nucleotides: TGTGCCAGCAGTTACCGGGGGTCCACAGATACGCAGTATTTT.

V usage is TRBV27 and J usage is TRBJ1-2, with 7 nucleotides matching TRBD1. The ends lost 6 bases at V and 1 base at J; junction bases unmatched: 8. The CDR3 consists of 15 residues. Germline V gene lookup returns CDR1 MNHEY and CDR2 SMNVEV (reference sequence). The DNA for the CDR3 is TGTGCCAGCAGGGATCCGGGACAGTTTAACTATGGCTACACCTTC. It is translated as CASRDPGQFNYGYTF.

The chain joins TRBV10-3 to TRBJ2-3, with TRBD2 matching over 11 bases. Germline CDR1 is ENHRY and CDR2 is SYGVKD. The length of the CDR3 is 16 residues. Trimming at V came to 4 bases and at J to 0 bases, leaving 3 bases not matched to a gene. The CDR3 bases are TGTGCCATCAGTGGACTAGCGGGATCTAGCACAGATACGCAGTATTTT. Translation: CAISGLAGSSTDTQYF.

The V call is TRBV6-1, the J call TRBJ2-5; 8 nucleotides agree with TRBD1. The better agreement between TRBJ2-7 and the DNA end casts doubt on the J call. This CDR3 comprises 13 residues. Germline V CDR1 and CDR2: MNHNS, SASEGT. The CDR3 sequence is CASSRTGTYEQYF. The DNA of the CDR3 is TGTGCCAGCAGTCGGACAGGGACCTACGAGCAGTACTTC.

This clone was observed a single time. J is TRBJ1-2 and V is TRBV19, with D hard to call. Looked up from germline, CDR1 is LNHDA and CDR2 is SQIVND (reference sequence). The CDR3 is 15 amino acids. V shed 6 bases and J shed 4 bases, with 18 bases lying between them. Here the CDR3 DNA reads TGTGCCAGTAGCCCCCCAGAAAGGGAGTTCTATGGCTACACCTTC. As protein: CASSPPEREFYGYTF.

The gene calls are TRBV19 and TRBJ2-6; 8 positions agree with TRBD1. The germline V gene has CDR1 LNHDA and CDR2 SQIVND (reference sequence). The CDR3 spans 16 residues. Unmatched junction bases numbered 6, after V lost 4 bases and J lost 4 bases. As DNA, the CDR3 is TGTGCCAGTAGTACCGCCGGGACAGGCGGGGCCAACGTCCTGACTTTC. Translation gives CASSTAGTGGANVLTF.

V and J are TRBV27 and TRBJ2-1; TRBD1 matches 9 bases. CDR3 length equals 16 residues. Germline trimming cut 5 bases from V and 4 bases from J; bases unmatched to any gene: 9. The germline gives CDR1 MNHEY, CDR2 SMNVEV (reference sequence). The CDR3 sequence: CASSTLGQGDYNEQFF. The CDR3 region has the DNA TGTGCCAGCAGTACACTGGGACAGGGTGATTACAATGAGCAGTTCTTC.

V gene TRBV19 combines with J gene TRBJ1-5; 8 bases line up with TRBD1. The CDR3 loop spans 12 amino acids. Germline V gene sequence: CDR1 LNHDA, CDR2 SQIVND (reference sequence). Trimming at V came to 11 bases and at J to 3 bases, leaving 3 bases not matched to a gene. The CDR3 sequence: CASRGPNQPQHF. The CDR3, as DNA: TGTGCCTCCAGGGGGCCCAATCAGCCCCAGCATTTT.

In this sample, this clone turned up a few times. The V gene is TRBV9, the J gene TRBJ2-2; D is perhaps TRBD2 (6 bases). Trimming removed 3 bases at V and 4 bases at J, with 13 bases between. The length of the CDR3 is 15 residues. Germline-derived CDR1 and CDR2 are SGDLS and YYNGEE. The chain's CDR3 is CASSGSGAITGELFF. As DNA, the CDR3 is TGTGCCAGCAGCGGTAGCGGAGCGATCACCGGGGAGCTGTTTTTT.

The chain joins TRBV7-2 to TRBJ2-7; 7 bases fit TRBD1. This CDR3 has 14 residues. J gave up 2 bases and V 5 bases, and 6 bases lay outside the gene matches. CDR1 and CDR2 from the germline V gene are SGHTA and FQGNSA. CDR3: CASSPPTGAYEQYF. The CDR3, as DNA: TGTGCCAGCAGCCCCCCAACAGGGGCCTACGAGCAGTACTTC.

Details on this clone: This specimen includes other DNA sequences encoding the same CDR3. The chain joins TRBV29-1 to TRBJ2-5; D gene unclear. Per germline, CDR1 SQVTM and CDR2 ANQGSEA. V was cut by 6 bases and J by 2 bases, with 4 bases left in between. This CDR3 spans 10 amino acids. The CDR3 loop is CSVRQETQYF. The CDR3, as DNA: TGCAGCGTCAGACAAGAGACCCAGTACTTC.

This clone was counted only a few times. The chain uses TRBV29-1 and TRBJ2-4; tentative D call: TRBD2 (6 bases). The germline gives CDR1 SQVTM, CDR2 ANQGSEA. Deletions cut 1 base from V and 8 bases from J, with 9 bases between. The CDR3 loop spans 12 amino acids. The CDR3 coding sequence is TGCAGCGTTGAAGGGACGGGGGACATTCAGTACTTC. Translated: CSVEGTGDIQYF.

V gene TRBV7-6 combines with J gene TRBJ2-1; TRBD1 is a possible D gene (8 bases). This CDR3 has 16 amino acids. V was shortened by 5 bases and J by 8 bases, with 22 bases between the two germline ends. The V gene's germline CDR1 is SGHVS and CDR2 FNYEAQ. CDR3 nucleotide sequence: TGTGCCAGCAGCCCCCGACCCTTACAGGGGGGGGATGAGCAGTTCTTC. Protein: CASSPRPLQGGDEQFF.

The J gene is TRBJ1-5, the V gene TRBV23-1; 8 bases agree with TRBD1. TRBV23-1 is known as an ORF, though its function is uncertain. The CDR3 runs to 12 residues. The ends lost 10 bases at V and 5 bases at J; junction bases unmatched: 4. CDR3 sequence: CAKTGADQPQHF. The CDR3 DNA reads TGCGCCAAGACAGGGGCGGATCAGCCCCAGCATTTT.

A note on this clone: A junction end diverges from the germline sequence, so it may reflect a read error. Other nucleotide sequences from this sample produce the same CDR3. The V gene is TRBV28, the J gene TRBJ1-2; 11 positions agree with TRBD1. The CDR3 loop spans 15 amino acids. Germline values: CDR1 MDHEN, CDR2 SYDVKM. CDR3 nucleotides: TGCGCCAGCAGTTCCGGACAGGGGGCGTTGTATGGCTACACCTTC. This sequence encodes CASSSGQGALYGYTF.

The V and J genes are TRBV6-6 and TRBJ2-1; 8 bases are shared with TRBD1. This CDR3 has 13 amino acids. CDR1 MNHNY and CDR2 SVGAGI come from the germline V gene (reference sequence). J gave up 7 bases and V 7 bases, and 6 bases lay outside the gene matches. As DNA, the CDR3 is TGTGCCAGCACGGCAGGGGGCTTGAATGAGCAGTTCTTC. This sequence encodes CASTAGGLNEQFF.

The rearrangement uses TRBV4-1 and TRBJ1-6; TRBD1 agrees at 9 bases. The CDR3 sequence is 14 residues long. V lost 5 bases to trimming and J lost 10 bases; unmatched junction nucleotides: 6. CDR1 and CDR2 from the germline V gene are MGHRA and YSYEKL. The CDR3 bases are TGCGCCAGCAGCGACGACAGGGGGGAATCACCCCTCCACTTT. Encoded protein: CASSDDRGESPLHF.

V gene TRBV7-2 combines with J gene TRBJ2-1, with D maybe TRBD2 (5 bases). CDR3 length: 17 amino acids. Trimming removed 4 bases at V and 7 bases at J, with 23 bases between. Germline V CDR1 and CDR2: SGHTA, FQGNSA. The CDR3: CASSSLLGTPRGNEQFF. In nucleotides, the CDR3 is TGTGCCAGCAGCTCACTACTTGGAACTCCCCGCGGGAATGAGCAGTTCTTC.

This chain uses TRBV28 with TRBJ2-5; TRBD2 agrees at 10 bases. Germline assignment: CDR1 MDHEN and CDR2 SYDVKM. This CDR3 is 15 amino acids long. J lost 4 bases, V lost 6 bases, and 8 bases had no gene match. The chain's CDR3 is CASRTVAGGGETQYF. CDR3 coding DNA: TGTGCCAGCAGGACCGTAGCGGGGGGTGGAGAGACCCAGTACTTC.

CDR3 in amino acids: CASSLNSGNEKLFF. CDR3 nucleotides: TGTGCCAGCAGTTTGAACAGTGGTAATGAAAAACTGTTTTTT. The chain uses TRBV28 and TRBJ1-4; D gene ambiguous. The CDR3 is made up of 14 amino acids. Trimming pared 3 bases from V and 4 bases from J, leaving 9 bases between. CDR1 MDHEN and CDR2 SYDVKM come from the germline V gene.

This rearrangement joins TRBV7-2 to TRBJ1-2; TRBD1 is a possible D gene (6 bases). The V gene's germline CDR1 is SGHTA and CDR2 FQGNSA. This CDR3 comprises 13 residues. The germline V and J ends were trimmed by 4 bases and 8 bases, with 14 bases remaining between them. CDR3 sequence: CASSYTGLGGYTF. CDR3 nucleotide sequence: TGTGCCAGCAGCTACACAGGGTTGGGGGGCTACACCTTC.